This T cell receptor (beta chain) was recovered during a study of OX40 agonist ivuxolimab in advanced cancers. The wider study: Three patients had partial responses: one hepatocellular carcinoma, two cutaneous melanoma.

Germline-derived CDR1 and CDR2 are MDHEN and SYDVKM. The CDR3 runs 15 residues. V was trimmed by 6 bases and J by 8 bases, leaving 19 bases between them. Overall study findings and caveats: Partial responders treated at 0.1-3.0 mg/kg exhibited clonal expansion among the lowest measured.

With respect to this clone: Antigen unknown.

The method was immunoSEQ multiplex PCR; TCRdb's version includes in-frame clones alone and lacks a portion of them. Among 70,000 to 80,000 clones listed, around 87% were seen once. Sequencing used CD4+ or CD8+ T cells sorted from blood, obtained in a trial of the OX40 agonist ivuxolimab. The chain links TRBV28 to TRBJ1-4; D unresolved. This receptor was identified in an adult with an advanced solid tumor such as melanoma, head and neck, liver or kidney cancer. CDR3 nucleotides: TGTGCCAGCAGGGTATATTGGGGAAGCAAAGAAAAACTGTTTTTT. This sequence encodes CASRVYWGSKEKLFF.